Given below is one T cell receptor (beta chain) in context. What it binds is not known. The data belong to a study of response to subunit inactivated influenza vaccine. V was clipped by 0 bases and J by 5 bases; unmatched bases: 2. Per the germline V gene, CDR1 is MGHRA and CDR2 is YSYEKL. The CDR3 length is 15 residues. TCRdb processed the RT-PCR reads anew with MiXCR; each CDR3 protein has one entry. The data show approximately 730,000 distinct CDR3 sequences, approximately 14% seen once. Points from the study as a whole: Each seasonal influenza vaccination, the authors suggested, recruits few new T cells.

The sample was PBMCs from blood, taken 14 to 15 days before vaccination. The receptor comes from a man between 50 and 59 years old who received an inactivated influenza vaccine. This sequence joins TRBV4-1 and TRBJ2-2, with 8 bases fitting TRBD1. CDR3 in DNA: TGCGCCAGCAGCCAAGAACACAGGGGGACCGGGGAGCTGTTTTTT. Translated: CASSQEHRGTGELFF.